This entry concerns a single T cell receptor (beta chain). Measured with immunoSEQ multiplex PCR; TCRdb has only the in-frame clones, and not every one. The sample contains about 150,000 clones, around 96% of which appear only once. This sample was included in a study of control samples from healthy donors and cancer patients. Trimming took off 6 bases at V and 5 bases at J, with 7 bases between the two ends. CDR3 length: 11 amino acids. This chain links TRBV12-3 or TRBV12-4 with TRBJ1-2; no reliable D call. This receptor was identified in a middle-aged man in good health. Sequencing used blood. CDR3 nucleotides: TGTGCCAGCAGGACCTCGTATGGCTACACCTTC. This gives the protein CASRTSYGYTF.